This T cell receptor beta chain was identified in a study of blood T cell repertoires in COVID-19. In the authors' methods: Amplification with reference gene primers provided the estimates of nucleated cell counts. This table comes from immunoSEQ multiplex PCR, and its TCRdb copy is limited to in-frame clones, with some not included. That table gives V, J and clone size, and the DNA gave D and trimming. The data contain about 170,000 clones, roughly 93% of them seen just once; the ten biggest clones take up around 4.8%. This clone is a singleton in its sample. The CDR3 loop spans 20 amino acids. Germline CDR1 SGDLS, CDR2 YYNGEE. Unmatched junction bases numbered 16, after V lost 0 bases and J lost 6 bases.

Sequencing was performed on peripheral blood. The rearrangement links TRBV9 to TRBJ2-2; 11 bases are a match to TRBD2. This sequence was found in a man between 18 and 29 years old with COVID-19, enrolled during active disease. This CDR3 reads CASSVVSLPGLAGQAGELFF. CDR3 coding DNA: TGTGCCAGCAGCGTAGTTTCCCTCCCAGGACTAGCGGGCCAGGCCGGGGAGCTGTTTTTT.